The following is a T cell receptor beta chain sequence with its context. Its antigen is as yet unknown. TCRdb's copy holds only in-frame clones and misses some; the assay was immunoSEQ multiplex PCR. The table has 3,000 to 4,000 clones, 76% seen once; the top ten hold roughly 57%. The data are from a study of lymphopenia after photon versus proton radiotherapy. Study-level results: Authors raise, but do not show, better survival with proton therapy. Post-nadir diversity loss with photons came from oligoclonal expansion, particularly CD8+ Temra cells. Proton therapy kept repertoires fairly stable, unlike photons, which gained effector/memory cells.

The CDR3 sequence is 16 residues long. Germline V gene data show CDR1 as SEHNR and CDR2 as FQNEAQ (reference sequence). Trimming removed 4 bases from V and 4 bases from J; junction bases left unmatched: 11. This TCR was sampled from an elderly man with esophageal cancer. The chain joins TRBV7-9 to TRBJ1-2; the match to TRBD1 covers 8 bases. The sample in question was peripheral blood, obtained from a patient treated with proton-based radiotherapy. The CDR3 spells CASSSHVLGQGYGYTF. CDR3 coding DNA: TGTGCCAGCAGCTCACATGTACTCGGACAGGGCTATGGCTACACCTTC.